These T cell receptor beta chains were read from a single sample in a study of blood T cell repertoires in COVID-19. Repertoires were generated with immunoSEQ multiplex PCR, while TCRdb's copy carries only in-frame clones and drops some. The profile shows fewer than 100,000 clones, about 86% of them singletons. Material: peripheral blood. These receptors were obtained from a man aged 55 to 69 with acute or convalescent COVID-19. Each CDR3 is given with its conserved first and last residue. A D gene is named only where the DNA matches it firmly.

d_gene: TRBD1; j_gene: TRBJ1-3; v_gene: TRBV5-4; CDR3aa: CASSSGQGRNTIYF
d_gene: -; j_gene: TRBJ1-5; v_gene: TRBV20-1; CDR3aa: CSASWGRGSNQPQHF
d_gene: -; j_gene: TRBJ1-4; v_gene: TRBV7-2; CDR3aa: CASTVVVGANEKLFF
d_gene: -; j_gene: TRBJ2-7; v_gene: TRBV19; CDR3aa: CASRFRGSYEQYF
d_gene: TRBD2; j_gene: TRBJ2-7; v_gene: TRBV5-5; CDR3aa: CASSPRGAGGLYEQYF
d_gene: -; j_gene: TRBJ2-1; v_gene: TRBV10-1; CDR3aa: CASSKRVANEQFF
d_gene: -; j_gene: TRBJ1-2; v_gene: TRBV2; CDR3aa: CASRTGLTNYGYTF
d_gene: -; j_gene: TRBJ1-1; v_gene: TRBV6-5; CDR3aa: CASSPPGGARGAFF
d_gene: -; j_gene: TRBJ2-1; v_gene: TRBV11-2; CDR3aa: CASSLVSRYNEQFF
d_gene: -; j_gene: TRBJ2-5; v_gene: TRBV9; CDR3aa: CASSVGQGQETQYF
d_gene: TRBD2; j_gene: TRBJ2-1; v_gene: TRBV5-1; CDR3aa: CASSSGGGSYNEQFF
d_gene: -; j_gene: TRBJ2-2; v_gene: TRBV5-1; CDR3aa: CASSWSQINTGELFF
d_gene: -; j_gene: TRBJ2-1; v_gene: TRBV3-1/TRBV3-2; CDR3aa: CASSHPLYNEQFF
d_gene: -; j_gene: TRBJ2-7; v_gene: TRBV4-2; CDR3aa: CASSHRGAPTYEQYF
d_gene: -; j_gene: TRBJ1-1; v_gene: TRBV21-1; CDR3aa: CASSKAGTEVNTEAFF
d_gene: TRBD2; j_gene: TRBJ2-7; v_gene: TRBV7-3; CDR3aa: CASSHRSTSGRAWEQYF
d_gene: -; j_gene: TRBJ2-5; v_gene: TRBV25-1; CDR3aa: CASSDTTGHSILETQYF
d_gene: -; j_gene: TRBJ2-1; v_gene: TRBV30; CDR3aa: CAWSEVGAEQFF
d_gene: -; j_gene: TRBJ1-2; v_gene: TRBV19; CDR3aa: CATSRAGDLVKNYGYTF
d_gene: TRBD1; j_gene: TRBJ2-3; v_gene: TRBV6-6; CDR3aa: CASSYYGTGLTQYF
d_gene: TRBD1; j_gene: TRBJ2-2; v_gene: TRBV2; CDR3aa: CASKGTGGTGELFF
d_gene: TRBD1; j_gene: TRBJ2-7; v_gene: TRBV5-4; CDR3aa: CASSAGQVRYEQYF
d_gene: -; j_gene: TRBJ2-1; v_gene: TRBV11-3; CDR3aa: CASSLDPTSNEQFF
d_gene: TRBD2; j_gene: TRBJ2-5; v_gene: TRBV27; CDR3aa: CASSLRGGRWETQYF
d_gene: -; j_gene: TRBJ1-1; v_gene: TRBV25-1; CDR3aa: CASSELTGGREAFF
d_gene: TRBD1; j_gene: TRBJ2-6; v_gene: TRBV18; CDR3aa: CASSPITGAGANVLTF
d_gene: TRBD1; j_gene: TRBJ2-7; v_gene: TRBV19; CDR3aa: CASSRQGSLETYEQYF
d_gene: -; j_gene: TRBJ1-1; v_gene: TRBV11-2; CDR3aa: CASSLGRNTEAFF
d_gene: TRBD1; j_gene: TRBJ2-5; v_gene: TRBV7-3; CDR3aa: CASSRRTGGLETQYF